Listed below are T cell receptor beta chains from one sample, sequenced in a study of T cell responses to AZD1222 COVID-19 vaccine. Here immunoSEQ multiplex PCR was the method, and the copy in TCRdb shows in-frame clones only, minus some. Of about 77,000 clones in the sample, more than 85% are singletons; the top ten hold roughly 4.3%. Source: peripheral blood, taken 28 days after the second AZD1222 dose. These receptors all come from an adult who received the AZD1222 COVID-19 vaccine. Both conserved end residues are part of each CDR3. D genes are given only for firm matches. Size values are once, few and many counts, or a class for expanded clones, and some rows have none.

TRBV6-6	-	-	TRBJ2-5	CASSPPRTQETQYF	TGTGCCAGCAGCCCCCCCCGGACTCAAGAGACCCAGTACTTC
TRBV5-6	-	once	TRBJ1-4	CASSLGGTANEKLFF	TGTGCCAGCAGCTTAGGGGGGACGGCGAATGAAAAACTGTTTTTT
TRBV11-2	TRBD1	-	TRBJ1-1	CASSNRDRGTEAFF	TGTGCCAGCAGCAACCGGGACAGGGGCACTGAAGCTTTCTTT
TRBV6-1	-	-	TRBJ1-2	CASSDNVGRGAHGYTF	TGTGCCAGCAGTGATAATGTCGGGCGAGGGGCGCACGGCTACACCTTC
TRBV18	-	-	TRBJ2-3	CASSASADTQYF	TGTGCCAGCTCAGCCTCCGCAGATACGCAGTATTTT
TRBV5-4	-	-	TRBJ1-2	CASSPNRVSTEGYTF	TGTGCCAGCAGCCCGAACAGGGTAAGCACAGAAGGCTACACCTTC
TRBV9	TRBD2	-	TRBJ2-7	CASSVAGREGLYEQYF	TGTGCCAGCAGCGTAGCAGGGCGGGAGGGACTGTACGAGCAGTACTTC
TRBV27	-	-	TRBJ2-3	CASSLSVVGSADTQYF	TGTGCCAGCAGTTTATCGGTGGTTGGGAGCGCAGATACGCAGTATTTT
TRBV4-2	-	-	TRBJ1-2	CASSQDLAGVRGYTF	TGTGCCAGCAGCCAAGATCTAGCGGGGGTCAGGGGCTACACCTTC
TRBV11-3	TRBD1	-	TRBJ1-1	CASSGGQGDTEAFF	TGTGCCAGCAGCGGGGGACAGGGGGACACTGAAGCTTTCTTT
TRBV14	-	-	TRBJ1-2	CASSPPLASGVGHGYTF	TGTGCCAGCAGCCCCCCCCTGGCCTCCGGGGTGGGCCATGGCTACACCTTC
TRBV27	-	-	TRBJ2-1	CASSPWTPYPKWNEQFF	TGTGCCAGCAGTCCGTGGACCCCCTACCCGAAGTGGAATGAGCAGTTCTTC
TRBV7-2	-	-	TRBJ2-5	CASSFWTPETQYF	TGTGCCAGCAGCTTCTGGACTCCGGAGACCCAGTACTTC
TRBV6-1	-	-	TRBJ1-3	CASSEDSTYGNTIYF	TGTGCCAGCAGTGAAGATAGCACTTACGGAAACACCATATATTTT
TRBV19	-	few	TRBJ2-7	CATSGAYEQYF	TGTGCCACCTCGGGAGCCTACGAGCAGTACTTC
TRBV7-9	-	-	TRBJ1-1	CASSPGYTEAFF	TGTGCCAGCAGCCCTGGGTACACTGAAGCTTTCTTT
TRBV3-1/TRBV3-2	TRBD2	-	TRBJ2-3	CASSQGQPAGGGDTQYF	TGTGCCAGCAGCCAAGGTCAGCCAGCGGGAGGGGGAGATACGCAGTATTTT
TRBV21-1	-	-	TRBJ1-1	CASRSGEGHRNTEAFF	TGTGCCAGCAGGTCAGGGGAGGGCCACAGGAACACTGAAGCTTTCTTT
TRBV27	TRBD1	once	TRBJ2-7	CASSPRQGRSYEQYF	TGTGCCAGCAGTCCAAGACAGGGGAGGTCCTACGAGCAGTACTTC
TRBV4-1	-	-	TRBJ1-3	CASPRGNGNTIYF	TGCGCCAGCCCGAGGGGGAATGGAAACACCATATATTTT
TRBV9	TRBD2	-	TRBJ2-1	CASSVASGGYNEQFF	TGTGCCAGCAGCGTAGCTAGCGGGGGTTACAATGAGCAGTTCTTC
TRBV5-1	TRBD1	once	TRBJ2-7	CASSVPGQGIYEQYF	TGCGCCAGCAGCGTACCGGGACAGGGGATCTACGAGCAGTACTTC
TRBV19	-	-	TRBJ2-7	CASSISRLGGEQYF	TGTGCCAGTAGTATTTCCCGACTAGGAGGCGAGCAGTACTTC
TRBV5-4	-	once	TRBJ1-2	CASSIDWGGSYTF	TGTGCCAGCAGCATAGACTGGGGCGGAAGCTACACCTTC
TRBV6-1	-	-	TRBJ1-1	CASSTQTGGTEAFF	TGTGCCAGCAGTACCCAGACAGGAGGCACTGAAGCTTTCTTT
TRBV27	TRBD1	-	TRBJ2-5	CASSLNPTGEETQYF	TGTGCCAGCAGTTTAAATCCGACAGGGGAAGAGACCCAGTACTTC